Sequencing of this T cell receptor (beta chain) was carried out in a study of T cells in Graves' hyperthyroidism and ophthalmopathy. This clonotype was seen ten or more times. The target antigen is unknown. Germline V gene sequence: CDR1 GTSNPN, CDR2 SVGIG (reference sequence). The V end was cut by 0 bases, the J end by 4 bases, with 10 bases between. The CDR3 contains 14 residues. Study outcomes and limitations: Among thyroid clonotypes expanded above 0.001, most also appeared in blood.

Amplified TCR beta CDR3 regions derived from RNA transcripts. When the TCR CDR3 underwent first-round RT-PCR, the HTBI primer set was used. A single record per CDR3 protein comes from TCRdb applying MiXCR to the multiplex PCR reads. This sample has over 250,000 distinct CDR3 sequences, with less than 30% found just once. Sequences were obtained from blood. The clonotype was recovered from a man aged 35 to 55 with Graves' hyperthyroidism that later progressed to Graves' ophthalmopathy. The chain uses TRBV30 and TRBJ1-3; tentatively, D is TRBD1 (5 bases). Here the CDR3 reads CAWSVLRDGNTIYF. Written as DNA, the CDR3 is TGTGCCTGGAGTGTCCTCAGGGACGGAAACACCATATATTTT.